This record concerns one TCR beta chain sequence. J gave up 6 bases and V 3 bases, and 8 bases lay outside the gene matches. Looked up from germline, CDR1 is SGHRS and CDR2 is YFSETQ. The CDR3 length is 16 residues. This entry comes from a study of blood T cell repertoires in COVID-19. For the study at large: Material from acute and convalescent COVID-19 was sourced from the United States, Italy and Spain. Sample material is recorded as cDNA or gDNA derived from T cells, B-cell-depleted T cells, or PBMCs.

This table comes from immunoSEQ multiplex PCR, and its TCRdb copy is limited to in-frame clones, with some not included. The table has over 350,000 clones, 85% to 90% seen once; the top ten hold 0.97%. This TCR was recovered from a woman aged 25 to 39 with acute COVID-19. The sample comprised PBMCs or T cells enriched from blood (not recorded which). V is TRBV5-1 and J is TRBJ2-3; 12 nucleotides align to TRBD2. The CDR3 DNA is TGCGCCAGCAGCTCCCGGACTAGCGGGGCCACGGATACGCAGTATTTT. Protein sequence: CASSSRTSGATDTQYF.